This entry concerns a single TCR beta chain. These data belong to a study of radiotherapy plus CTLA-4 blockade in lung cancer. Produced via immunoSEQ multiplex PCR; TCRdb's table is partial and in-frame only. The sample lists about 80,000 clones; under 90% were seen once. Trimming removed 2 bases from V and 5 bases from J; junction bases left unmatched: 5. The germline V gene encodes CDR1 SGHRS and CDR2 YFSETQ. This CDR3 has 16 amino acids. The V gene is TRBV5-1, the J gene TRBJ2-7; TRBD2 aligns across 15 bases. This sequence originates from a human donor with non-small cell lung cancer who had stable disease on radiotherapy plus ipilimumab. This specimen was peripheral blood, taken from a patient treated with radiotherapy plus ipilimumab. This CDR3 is CASSFGLAGGPHEQYF. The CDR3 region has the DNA TGCGCCAGCAGCTTTGGACTAGCGGGAGGGCCCCACGAGCAGTACTTC.